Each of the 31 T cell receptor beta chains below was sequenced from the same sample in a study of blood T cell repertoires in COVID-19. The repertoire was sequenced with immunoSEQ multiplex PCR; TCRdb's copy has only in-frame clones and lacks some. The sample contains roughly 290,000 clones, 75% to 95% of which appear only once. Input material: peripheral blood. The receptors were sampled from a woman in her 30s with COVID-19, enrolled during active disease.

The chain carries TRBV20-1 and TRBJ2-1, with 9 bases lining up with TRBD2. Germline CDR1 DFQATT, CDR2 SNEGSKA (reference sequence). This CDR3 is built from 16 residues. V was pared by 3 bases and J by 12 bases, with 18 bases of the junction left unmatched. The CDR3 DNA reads TGCAGTGCTAGTTACTCCGGACTAGCGAACCCTTTTGGGCAGTTCTTC. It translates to CSASYSGLANPFGQFF.

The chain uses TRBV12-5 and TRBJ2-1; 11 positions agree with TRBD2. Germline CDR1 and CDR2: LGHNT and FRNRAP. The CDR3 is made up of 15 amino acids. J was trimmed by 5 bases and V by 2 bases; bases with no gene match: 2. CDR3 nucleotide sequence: TGTGCTAGTGGTTTGTCGACTAGCGGGAACAATGAGCAGTTCTTC. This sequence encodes CASGLSTSGNNEQFF.

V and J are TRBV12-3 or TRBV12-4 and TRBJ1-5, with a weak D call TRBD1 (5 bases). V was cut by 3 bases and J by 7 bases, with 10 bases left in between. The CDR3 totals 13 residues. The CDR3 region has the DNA TGTGCCAGCAGTTTCAGGGCGCGACAGCCCCAGCATTTT. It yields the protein CASSFRARQPQHF.

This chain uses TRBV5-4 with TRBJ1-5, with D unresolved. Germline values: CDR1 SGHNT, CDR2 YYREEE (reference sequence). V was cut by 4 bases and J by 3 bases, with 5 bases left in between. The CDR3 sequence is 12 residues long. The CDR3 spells CASSMYNQPQHF. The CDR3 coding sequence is TGTGCCAGCAGCATGTACAATCAGCCCCAGCATTTT. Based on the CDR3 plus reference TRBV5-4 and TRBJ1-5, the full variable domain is ETGVTQSPTHLIKTRGQQVTLRCSSQSGHNTVSWYQQALGQGPQFIFQYYREEENGRGNFPPRFSGLQFPNYSSELNVNALELDDSALYLCASSMYNQPQHFGDGTRLSIL.

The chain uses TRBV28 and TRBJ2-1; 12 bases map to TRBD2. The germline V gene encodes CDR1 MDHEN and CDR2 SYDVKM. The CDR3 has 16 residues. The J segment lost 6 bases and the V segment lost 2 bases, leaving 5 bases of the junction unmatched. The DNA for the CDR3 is TGTGCCAGCAGTTTACCGGGACTAGCGGGTGTCAATGAGCAGTTCTTC. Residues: CASSLPGLAGVNEQFF.

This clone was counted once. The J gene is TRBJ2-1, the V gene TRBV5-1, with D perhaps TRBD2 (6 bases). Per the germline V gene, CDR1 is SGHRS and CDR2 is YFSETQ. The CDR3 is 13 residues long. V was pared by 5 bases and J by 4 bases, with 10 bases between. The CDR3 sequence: CASSYGGYNEQFF. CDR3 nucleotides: TGCGCCAGCAGTTACGGGGGTTACAATGAGCAGTTCTTC.

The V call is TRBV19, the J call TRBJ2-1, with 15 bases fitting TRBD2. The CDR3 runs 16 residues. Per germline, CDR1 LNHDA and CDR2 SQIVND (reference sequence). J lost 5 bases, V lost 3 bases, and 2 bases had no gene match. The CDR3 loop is CASSIRTSGRDNEQFF. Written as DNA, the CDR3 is TGTGCCAGTAGTATCAGGACTAGCGGGAGGGACAATGAGCAGTTCTTC. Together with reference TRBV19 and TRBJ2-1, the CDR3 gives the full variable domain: DGGITQSPKYLFRKEGQNVTLSCEQNLNHDAMYWYRQDPGQGLRLIYYSQIVNDFQKGDIAEGYSVSREKKESFPLTVTSAQKNPTAFYLCASSIRTSGRDNEQFFGPGTRLTVL.

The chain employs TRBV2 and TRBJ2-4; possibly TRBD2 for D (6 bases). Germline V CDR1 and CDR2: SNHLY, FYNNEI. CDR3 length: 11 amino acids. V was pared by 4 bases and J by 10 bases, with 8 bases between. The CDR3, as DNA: TGTGCCAGCAGTGGCGGGGTAATTCAGTACTTC. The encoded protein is CASSGGVIQYF. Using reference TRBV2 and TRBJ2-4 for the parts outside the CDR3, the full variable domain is EPEVTQTPSHQVTQMGQEVILRCVPISNHLYFYWYRQILGQKVEFLVSFYNNEISEKSEIFDDQFSVERPDGSNFTLKIRSTKLEDSAMYFCASSGGVIQYFGAGTRLSVL.

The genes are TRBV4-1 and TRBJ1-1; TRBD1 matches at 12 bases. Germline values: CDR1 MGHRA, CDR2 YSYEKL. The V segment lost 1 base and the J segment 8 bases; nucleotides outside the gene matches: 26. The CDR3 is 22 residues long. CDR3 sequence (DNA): TGCGCCAGCAGCCAAGGGGGGACAGGGGGCATGTTGCCGATGAACACTGAATCGGAAGCTTTCTTT. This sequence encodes CASSQGGTGGMLPMNTESEAFF.

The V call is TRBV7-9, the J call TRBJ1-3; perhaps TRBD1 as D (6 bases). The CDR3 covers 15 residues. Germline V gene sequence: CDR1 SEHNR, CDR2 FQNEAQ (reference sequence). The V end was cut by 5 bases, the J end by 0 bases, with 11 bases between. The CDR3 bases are TGTGCCAGCAGCCAGGACAGCTACTCTGGAAACACCATATATTTT. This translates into CASSQDSYSGNTIYF.

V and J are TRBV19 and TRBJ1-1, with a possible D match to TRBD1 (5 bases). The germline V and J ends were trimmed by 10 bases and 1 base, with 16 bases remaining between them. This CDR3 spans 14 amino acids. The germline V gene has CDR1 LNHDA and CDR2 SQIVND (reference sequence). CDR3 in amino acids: CATKLKRGNTEAFF. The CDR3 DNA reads TGTGCCACCAAACTGAAAAGGGGGAACACTGAAGCTTTCTTT.

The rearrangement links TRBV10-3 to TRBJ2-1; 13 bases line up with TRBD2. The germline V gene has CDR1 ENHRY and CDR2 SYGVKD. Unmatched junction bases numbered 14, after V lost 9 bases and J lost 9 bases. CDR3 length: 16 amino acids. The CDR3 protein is CAINSGTSGNPGEQFF. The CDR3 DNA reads TGTGCCATAAACTCCGGGACTAGCGGGAATCCCGGTGAGCAGTTCTTC.

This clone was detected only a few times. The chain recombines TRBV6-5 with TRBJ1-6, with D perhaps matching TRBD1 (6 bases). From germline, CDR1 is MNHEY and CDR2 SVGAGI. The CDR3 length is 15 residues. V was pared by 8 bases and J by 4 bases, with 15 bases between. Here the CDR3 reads CASWPRTEYNSPLHF. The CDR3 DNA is TGTGCCAGCTGGCCTCGGACAGAATATAATTCACCCCTCCACTTT.

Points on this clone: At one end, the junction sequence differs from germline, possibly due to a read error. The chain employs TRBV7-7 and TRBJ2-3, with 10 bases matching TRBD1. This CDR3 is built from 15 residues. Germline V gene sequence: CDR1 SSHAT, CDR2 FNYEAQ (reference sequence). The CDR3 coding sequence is TGTGCTAGCAGCCGGGACAGGGGAGCGACAGATACGCAGTATTTT. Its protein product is CASSRDRGATDTQYF.

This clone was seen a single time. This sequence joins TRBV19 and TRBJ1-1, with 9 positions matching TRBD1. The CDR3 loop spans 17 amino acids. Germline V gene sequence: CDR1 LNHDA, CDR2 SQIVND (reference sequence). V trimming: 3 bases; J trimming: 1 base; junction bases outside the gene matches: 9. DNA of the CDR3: TGTGCCAGTAGTATCGGCACAGGGGGCGAGGGGAACACTGAAGCTTTCTTT. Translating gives CASSIGTGGEGNTEAFF.

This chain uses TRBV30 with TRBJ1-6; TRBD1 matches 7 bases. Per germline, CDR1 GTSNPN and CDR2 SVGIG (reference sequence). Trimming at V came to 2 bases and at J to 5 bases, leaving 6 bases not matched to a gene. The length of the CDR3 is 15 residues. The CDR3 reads CAWSTGVGNNSPLHF. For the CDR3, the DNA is TGTGCCTGGAGTACAGGGGTAGGTAATAATTCACCCCTCCACTTT.

CDR3 in DNA: TGTGCCAGCACCCGAGTCGGGGTTTATCAGCCCCAGCATTTT. It translates to CASTRVGVYQPQHF. V is TRBV21-1 and J is TRBJ1-5. TRBV21-1 is annotated as a pseudogene. This CDR3 contains 14 residues.

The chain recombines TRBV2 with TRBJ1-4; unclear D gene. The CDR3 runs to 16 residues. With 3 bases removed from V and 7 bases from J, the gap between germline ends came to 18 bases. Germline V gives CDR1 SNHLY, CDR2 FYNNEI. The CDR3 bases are TGTGCCAGCAGTGAGGGGTCCCTCCGGGAGGGTGAAAAACTGTTTTTT. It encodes CASSEGSLREGEKLFF. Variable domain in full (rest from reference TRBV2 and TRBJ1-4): EPEVTQTPSHQVTQMGQEVILRCVPISNHLYFYWYRQILGQKVEFLVSFYNNEISEKSEIFDDQFSVERPDGSNFTLKIRSTKLEDSAMYFCASSEGSLREGEKLFFGSGTQLSVL.

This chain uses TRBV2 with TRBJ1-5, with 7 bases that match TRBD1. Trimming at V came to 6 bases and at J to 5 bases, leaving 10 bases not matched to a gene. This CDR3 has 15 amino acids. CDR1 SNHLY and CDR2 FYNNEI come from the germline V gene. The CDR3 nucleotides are TGTGCCAGCAGGGGCGAGGGACAGTTTCATCAGCCCCAGCATTTT. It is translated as CASRGEGQFHQPQHF.

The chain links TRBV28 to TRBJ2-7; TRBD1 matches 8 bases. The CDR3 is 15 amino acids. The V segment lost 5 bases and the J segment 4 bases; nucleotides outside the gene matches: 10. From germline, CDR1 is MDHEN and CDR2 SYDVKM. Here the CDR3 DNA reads TGTGCCAGCAGTGATCCCGGACAGGGTAGGTACGAGCAGTACTTC. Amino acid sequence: CASSDPGQGRYEQYF.

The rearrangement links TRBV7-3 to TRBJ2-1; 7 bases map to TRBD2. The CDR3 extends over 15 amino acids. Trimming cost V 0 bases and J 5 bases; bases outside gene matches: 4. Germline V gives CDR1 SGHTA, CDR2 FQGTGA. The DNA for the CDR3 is TGTGCCAGCAGCTTAACTGGCGGGAGAGACAATGAGCAGTTCTTC. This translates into CASSLTGGRDNEQFF.

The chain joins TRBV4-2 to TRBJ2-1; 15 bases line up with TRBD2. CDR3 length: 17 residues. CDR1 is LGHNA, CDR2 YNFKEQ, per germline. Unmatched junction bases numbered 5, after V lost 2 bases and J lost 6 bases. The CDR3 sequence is CASSQPSGLAGGNEQFF. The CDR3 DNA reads TGTGCCAGCAGCCAACCCTCGGGACTAGCGGGAGGCAATGAGCAGTTCTTC.

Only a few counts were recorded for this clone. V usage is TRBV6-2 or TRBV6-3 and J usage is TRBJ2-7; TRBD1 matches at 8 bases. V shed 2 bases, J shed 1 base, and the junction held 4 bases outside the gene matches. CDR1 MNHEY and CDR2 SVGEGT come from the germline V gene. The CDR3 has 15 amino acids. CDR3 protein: CASSYARGRSYEQYF. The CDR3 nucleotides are TGTGCCAGCAGTTACGCCAGGGGGCGATCCTACGAGCAGTACTTC.

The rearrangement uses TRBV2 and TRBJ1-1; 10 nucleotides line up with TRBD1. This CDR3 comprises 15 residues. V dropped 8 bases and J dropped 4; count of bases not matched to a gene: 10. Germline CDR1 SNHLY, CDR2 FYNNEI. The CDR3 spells CASGTRTGGGTEAFF. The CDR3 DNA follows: TGTGCCAGCGGGACTAGGACAGGGGGGGGCACTGAAGCTTTCTTT.

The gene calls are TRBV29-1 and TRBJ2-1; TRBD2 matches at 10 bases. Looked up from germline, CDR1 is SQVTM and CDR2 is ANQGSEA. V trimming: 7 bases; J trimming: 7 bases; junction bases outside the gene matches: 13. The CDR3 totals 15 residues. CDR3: CSALRAGGPWNEQFF. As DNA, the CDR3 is TGCAGCGCCCTGAGAGCGGGAGGGCCTTGGAATGAGCAGTTCTTC.

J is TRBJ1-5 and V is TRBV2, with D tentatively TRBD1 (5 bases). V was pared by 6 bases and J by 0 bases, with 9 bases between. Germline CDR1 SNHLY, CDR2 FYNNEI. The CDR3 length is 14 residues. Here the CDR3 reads CASSRQYSNQPQHF. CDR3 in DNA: TGTGCCAGCAGCAGACAGTATAGCAATCAGCCCCAGCATTTT.

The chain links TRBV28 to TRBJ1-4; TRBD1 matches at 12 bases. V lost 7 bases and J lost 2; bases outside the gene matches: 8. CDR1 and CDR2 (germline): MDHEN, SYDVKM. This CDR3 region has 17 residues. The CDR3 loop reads CASTSPGQGATNEKLFF. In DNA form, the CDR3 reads TGTGCCAGCACCTCACCGGGACAGGGGGCGACTAATGAAAAACTGTTTTTT.

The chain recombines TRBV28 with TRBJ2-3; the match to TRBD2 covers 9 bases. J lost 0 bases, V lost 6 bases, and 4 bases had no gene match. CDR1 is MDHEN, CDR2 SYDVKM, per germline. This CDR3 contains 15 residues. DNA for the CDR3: TGTGCCAGCAGGACTAGCGGAGTTAGCACAGATACGCAGTATTTT. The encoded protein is CASRTSGVSTDTQYF.

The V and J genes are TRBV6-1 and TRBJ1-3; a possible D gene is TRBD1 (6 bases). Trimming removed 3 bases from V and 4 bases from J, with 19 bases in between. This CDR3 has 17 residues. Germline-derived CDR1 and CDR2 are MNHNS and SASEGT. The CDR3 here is CASSDMGGLRDGNTIYF. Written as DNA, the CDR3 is TGTGCCAGCAGTGATATGGGGGGGCTCCGGGACGGAAACACCATATATTTT.

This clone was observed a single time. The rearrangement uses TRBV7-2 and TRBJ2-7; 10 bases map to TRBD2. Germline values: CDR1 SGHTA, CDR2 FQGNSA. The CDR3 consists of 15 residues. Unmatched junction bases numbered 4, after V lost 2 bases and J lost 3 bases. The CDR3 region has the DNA TGTGCCAGCAGCTTACTAGCGGGAGTGGTCTACGAGCAGTACTTC. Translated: CASSLLAGVVYEQYF.

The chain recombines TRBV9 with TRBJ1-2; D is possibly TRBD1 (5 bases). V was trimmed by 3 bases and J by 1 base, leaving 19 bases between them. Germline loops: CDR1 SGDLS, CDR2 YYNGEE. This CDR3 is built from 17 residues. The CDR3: CASSEPDRGGINYGYTF. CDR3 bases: TGTGCCAGCAGCGAACCCGACAGAGGTGGCATTAACTATGGCTACACCTTC.